This TCR beta chain stems from a study of cytomegalovirus exposure and HLA in healthy donors. The study, taken as a whole, reports: In an earlier analysis, about 87% or about 30%: the productive usage of most TCR beta V segments. In presence/absence analyses, roughly uniform sequencing depth across donors was assumed. A further, later analysis showed that HLA-associated TCR beta chains (compared with equally common others) were more clonally expanded. Reportedly, diagnosis of cytomegalovirus status by the classifier showed high specificity and sensitivity.

Vbeta (60) and Jbeta (13) primers were used in the PCR. The repertoire was sequenced with immunoSEQ multiplex PCR; TCRdb's copy has only in-frame clones and lacks some. The repertoire holds 150,000 to 200,000 clones, with about three quarters as singletons. V dropped 3 bases and J dropped 1; count of bases not matched to a gene: 7. The CDR3 loop spans 18 amino acids. In germline, CDR1 is MNHEY, CDR2 SMNVEV (reference sequence). Turning to this clone: Its antigen is currently unknown.

This TCR came from a female donor in good health and CMV-seronegative. This chain connects TRBV27 to TRBJ2-5; 14 bases map to TRBD2. The specimen was PBMCs. Here the CDR3 reads CASSLSGLAGDVQETQYF. The CDR3 DNA follows: TGTGCCAGCAGTTTGTCGGGACTAGCGGGAGACGTCCAAGAGACCCAGTACTTC.